This T cell receptor (beta chain) was profiled in a study of blood T cell repertoires in COVID-19. At the level of the study: Samples came from the United States, Italy and Spain, spanning acute and convalescent COVID-19.

Original handling: Reference gene primer amplification gave nucleated cell count estimates. Sequencing was performed with immunoSEQ multiplex PCR; in TCRdb, only in-frame clones are kept and a portion is missing. V, J and clone size reflect that table, while D and trimming were determined from the DNA. The sample has 110,000 or so clones; 65% to 80% are singletons. V was pared by 2 bases and J by 5 bases, with 18 bases between. The CDR3 totals 15 residues. Looked up from germline, CDR1 is SQVTM and CDR2 is ANQGSEA. The clonotype comes from a man aged 50-60 years with acute or convalescent COVID-19. V usage is TRBV29-1 and J usage is TRBJ1-2; no firm D call. Sequenced sample: peripheral blood. The CDR3 DNA reads as TGCAGCGTTGAACACCGGCGGGAAAAAGGGTATGGCTACACCTTC. This codes for CSVEHRREKGYGYTF.